The 4 T cell receptor beta chains below were found in one sample sequenced in a study of shared T cell receptors in the human thymus. TCRdb's copy holds only in-frame clones and misses some; the assay was immunoSEQ multiplex PCR. The top ten clones hold 0.0095% to 0.011% of a sample with hundreds of thousands of clones, around 89% of them seen once. The sample was also reused in another study, on human thymus T cells.

The sequenced material came from thymocytes. The receptors were sampled from a boy in the first two years of life with a congenital heart defect.

J is TRBJ2-2 and V is TRBV6-4; 10 bases are a match to TRBD2. Germline CDR1 and CDR2: MRHNA and SNTAGT. V shed 0 bases, J shed 7 bases, and the junction held 8 bases outside the gene matches. The CDR3 contains 17 residues. CDR3 amino acids: CASSDSLAGAPHGELFF. As DNA, the CDR3 is TGTGCCAGCAGTGACTCCCTAGCGGGAGCCCCGCACGGGGAGCTGTTTTTT.

This clone was seen only once. V usage is TRBV7-2 and J usage is TRBJ2-3; TRBD2 agrees at 11 bases. This CDR3 contains 18 residues. Looked up from germline, CDR1 is SGHTA and CDR2 is FQGNSA. The V segment lost 5 bases and the J segment 1 base; nucleotides outside the gene matches: 11. CDR3 sequence: CASSPGLADRSRTDTQYF. The CDR3 bases are TGTGCCAGCAGCCCGGGACTAGCGGACCGATCCCGCACAGATACGCAGTATTTT. The full variable domain, rest sourced from reference TRBV7-2 and TRBJ2-3, is GAGVSQSPSNKVTEKGKDVELRCDPISGHTALYWYRQSLGQGLEFLIYFQGNSAPDKSGLPSDRFSAERTGGSVSTLTIQRTQQEDSAVYLCASSPGLADRSRTDTQYFGPGTRLTVL.

The gene calls are TRBV28 and TRBJ1-2; 8 bases are a match to TRBD1. This CDR3 region has 16 residues. V lost 5 bases, J lost 0 bases, and 8 bases stayed unmatched. The germline gives CDR1 MDHEN, CDR2 SYDVKM. In DNA form, the CDR3 reads TGTGCCAGCAGTCCCGGACAGGGCTCAGCTAACTATGGCTACACCTTC. Translated, it gives CASSPGQGSANYGYTF.

The chain links TRBV20-1 to TRBJ1-1, with TRBD1 as a possible D gene (6 bases). CDR1 is DFQATT, CDR2 SNEGSKA, per germline (reference sequence). CDR3 length: 10 residues. Between the trimmed V and J ends, which lost 6 bases and 11 bases, there was a span of 13 bases. CDR3 sequence reads: CSARDTVAFF. CDR3 DNA sequence: TGCAGTGCCCGGGACACCGTGGCTTTCTTT.